A selection of T cell receptor beta chains follows, all from one sample in a study of cytomegalovirus exposure and HLA in healthy donors. Produced via immunoSEQ multiplex PCR; TCRdb's table is partial and in-frame only. The profile covers around 170,000 clones, with around 80% appearing a single time and approximately 0.73% taken by the ten largest. The sample taken for sequencing was PBMCs. The source is a woman between 35 and 50 years old in good health and CMV-seronegative. The CDR3 runs from the conserved cysteine through the conserved F or W. D genes are given only for firm matches. Only some rows state a clone size, as once, few, many or a class for expanded clones.

size | J | V | D | length | DNA | CDR3
few | TRBJ2-7 | TRBV4-2 | . | 16 | TGTGCCAGCAGCCAAGGGACCAATTCGGGATCCTACGAGCAGTACTTC | CASSQGTNSGSYEQYF
once | TRBJ2-7 | TRBV7-9 | . | 18 | TGTGCCAGCAGCTCGCAGCTAGACGCCTTGTATGTGAGCTACGAGCAGTACTTC | CASSSQLDALYVSYEQYF
. | TRBJ1-2 | TRBV4-1 | . | 13 | TGCGCCAGCAGCCAAGCTACAGACTATGGCTACACCTTC | CASSQATDYGYTF
. | TRBJ2-3 | TRBV6-5 | . | 14 | TGTGCCAGCGGGCCCCCGGGGGGCCCGAGTACGCAGTATTTT | CASGPPGGPSTQYF
. | TRBJ2-7 | TRBV5-1 | TRBD1 | 16 | TGCGCCAGCAGCTTTGTTTGGACAGGGGGGGCCTACGAGCAGTACTTC | CASSFVWTGGAYEQYF
. | TRBJ2-5 | TRBV20-1 | TRBD1 | 11 | TGCAGTTACGGACAGGAAGAGACCCAGTACTTC | CSYGQEETQYF
. | TRBJ2-7 | TRBV27 | . | 16 | TGTGCCAGCAGTTTATCTGTCCTCGCGGCAGCCTACGAGCAGTACTTC | CASSLSVLAAAYEQYF
. | TRBJ1-2 | TRBV5-4 | . | 14 | TGTGCCAGCAGCTGGGGTCCGGGAAACTATGGCTACACCTTC | CASSWGPGNYGYTF
. | TRBJ1-2 | TRBV19 | . | 15 | TGTGCCAGCTCACGGGGGGAGGTGACCAACTATGGCTACACCTTC | CASSRGEVTNYGYTF
. | TRBJ2-7 | TRBV7-2 | . | 13 | TGTGCCAGCAGCACAGCCGGGAGTTACGAGCAGTACTTC | CASSTAGSYEQYF
. | TRBJ2-3 | TRBV7-2 | . | 14 | TGTGCCAGCAGCTTAGATACGGGGGTTGATACGCAGTATTTT | CASSLDTGVDTQYF
. | TRBJ2-7 | TRBV6-5 | TRBD1 | 14 | TGTGCCAGCAGTCGACAGGGTAGGCGAGAAGAGCAGTACTTC | CASSRQGRREEQYF
. | TRBJ2-6 | TRBV6-5 | . | 15 | TGTGCCAGCAGTGCCTATAGCTCTGGGGCCAACGTCCTGACTTTC | CASSAYSSGANVLTF
. | TRBJ1-2 | TRBV12-5 | . | 14 | TGTGCTAGTGGTTTGACAGCCGAGAACTATGGCTACACCTTC | CASGLTAENYGYTF
. | TRBJ2-2 | TRBV5-1 | . | 15 | TGCGCCAGCAGCTCCTCCGGGATCTCGCCCGGGGAGCTGTTTTTT | CASSSSGISPGELFF
. | TRBJ2-5 | TRBV7-9 | . | 16 | TGTGCCAGCAGCCCCACGGGGGTGGGTCGGAGAGAGACCCAGTACTTC | CASSPTGVGRRETQYF
. | TRBJ1-2 | TRBV15 | . | 14 | TGTGCCACCAGCAGAGAATTACTTAACTATGGCTACACCTTC | CATSRELLNYGYTF
. | TRBJ2-7 | TRBV9 | TRBD1 | 17 | TGTGCCAGCAGCGGGGGGACAGGGGGGGCTAGCGAATCCGAGCAGTACTTC | CASSGGTGGASESEQYF